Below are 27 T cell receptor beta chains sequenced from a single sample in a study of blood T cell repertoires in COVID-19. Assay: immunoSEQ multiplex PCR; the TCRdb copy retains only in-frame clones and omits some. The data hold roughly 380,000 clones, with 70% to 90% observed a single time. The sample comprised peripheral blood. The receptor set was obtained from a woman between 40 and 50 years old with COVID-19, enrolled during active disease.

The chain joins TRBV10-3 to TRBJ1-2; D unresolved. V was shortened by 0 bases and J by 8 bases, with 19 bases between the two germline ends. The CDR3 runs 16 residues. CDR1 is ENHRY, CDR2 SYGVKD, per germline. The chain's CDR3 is CAISESVQNLAGGYTF. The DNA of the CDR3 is TGTGCCATCAGTGAGTCAGTACAGAACTTGGCGGGAGGCTACACCTTC.

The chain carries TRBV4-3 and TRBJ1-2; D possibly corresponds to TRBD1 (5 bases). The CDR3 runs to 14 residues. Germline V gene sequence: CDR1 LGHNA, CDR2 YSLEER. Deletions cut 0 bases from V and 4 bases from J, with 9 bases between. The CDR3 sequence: CASSQENRRYGYTF. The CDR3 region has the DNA TGCGCCAGCAGCCAAGAGAACAGGCGCTATGGCTACACCTTC.

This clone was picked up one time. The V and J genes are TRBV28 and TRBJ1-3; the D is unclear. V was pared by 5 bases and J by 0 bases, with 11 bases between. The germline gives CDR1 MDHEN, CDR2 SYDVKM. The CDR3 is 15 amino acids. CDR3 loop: CASSHTVYSGNTIYF. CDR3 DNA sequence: TGTGCCAGCAGTCATACAGTGTACTCTGGAAACACCATATATTTT.

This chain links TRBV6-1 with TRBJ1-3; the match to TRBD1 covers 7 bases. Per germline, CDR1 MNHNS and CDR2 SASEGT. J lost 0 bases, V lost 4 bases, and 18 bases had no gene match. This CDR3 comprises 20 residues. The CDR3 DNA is TGTGCCAGCAGTGGACTCCCCGGGACAGATTTTTCTTTCTCTGGAAACACCATATATTTT. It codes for CASSGLPGTDFSFSGNTIYF.

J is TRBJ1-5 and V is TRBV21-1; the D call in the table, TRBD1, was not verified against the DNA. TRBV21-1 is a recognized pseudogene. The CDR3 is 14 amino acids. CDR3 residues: CASSLDSSNQPQHF. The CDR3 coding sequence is TGTGCCAGCAGCTTGGACAGCAGCAATCAGCCCCAGCATTTT.

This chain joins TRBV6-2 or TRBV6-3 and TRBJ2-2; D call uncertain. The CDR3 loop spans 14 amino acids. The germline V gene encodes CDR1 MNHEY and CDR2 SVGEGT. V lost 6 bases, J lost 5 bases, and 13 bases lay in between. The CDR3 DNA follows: TGTGCCAGCAGCCCCGCGCGGTGGACCGGGGAGCTGTTTTTT. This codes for CASSPARWTGELFF.

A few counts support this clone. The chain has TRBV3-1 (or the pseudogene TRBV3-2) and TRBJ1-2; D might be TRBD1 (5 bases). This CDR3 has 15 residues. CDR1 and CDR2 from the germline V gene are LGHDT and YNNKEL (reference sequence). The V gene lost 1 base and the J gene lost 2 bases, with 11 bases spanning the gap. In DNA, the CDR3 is TGTGCCAGCAGCCAAGTTGGGGGGACGAACTATGGCTACACCTTC. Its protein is CASSQVGGTNYGYTF.

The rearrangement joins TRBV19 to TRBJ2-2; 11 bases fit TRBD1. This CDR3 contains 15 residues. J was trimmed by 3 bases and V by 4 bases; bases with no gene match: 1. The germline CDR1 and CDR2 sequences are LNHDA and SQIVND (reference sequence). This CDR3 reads CASSTGQGDTGELFF. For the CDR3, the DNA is TGTGCCAGTAGTACGGGACAGGGGGACACCGGGGAGCTGTTTTTT.

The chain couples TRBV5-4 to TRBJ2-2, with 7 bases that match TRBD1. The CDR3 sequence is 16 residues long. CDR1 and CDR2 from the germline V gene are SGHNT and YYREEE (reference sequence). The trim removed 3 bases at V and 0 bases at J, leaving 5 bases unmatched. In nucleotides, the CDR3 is TGTGCCAGCAGCTCGGACAGGAGCGCGAACACCGGGGAGCTGTTTTTT. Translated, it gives CASSSDRSANTGELFF.

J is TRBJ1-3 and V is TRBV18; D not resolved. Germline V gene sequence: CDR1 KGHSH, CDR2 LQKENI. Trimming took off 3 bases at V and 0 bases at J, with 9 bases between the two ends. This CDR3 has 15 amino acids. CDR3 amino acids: CASSPRETSGNTIYF. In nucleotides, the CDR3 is TGTGCCAGCTCACCTCGGGAGACCTCTGGAAACACCATATATTTT.

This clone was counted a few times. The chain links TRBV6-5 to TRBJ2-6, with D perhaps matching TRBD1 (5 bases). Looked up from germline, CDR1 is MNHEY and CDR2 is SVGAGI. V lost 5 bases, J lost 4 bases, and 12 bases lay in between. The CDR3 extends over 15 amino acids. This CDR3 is CASSPQVSGANVLTF. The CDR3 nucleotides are TGTGCCAGCAGTCCACAGGTCTCCGGGGCCAACGTCCTGACTTTC.

CDR3: CASSQTNRHNYGYTF. CDR3 in DNA: TGTGCCAGCAGTCAGACCAATCGACATAACTATGGCTACACCTTC. V usage is TRBV27 and J usage is TRBJ1-2; D unclear. This CDR3 is 15 amino acids long. V gave up 5 bases and J gave up 1 base, with 14 bases separating them. Germline lookup yields CDR1 MNHEY and CDR2 SMNVEV (reference sequence).

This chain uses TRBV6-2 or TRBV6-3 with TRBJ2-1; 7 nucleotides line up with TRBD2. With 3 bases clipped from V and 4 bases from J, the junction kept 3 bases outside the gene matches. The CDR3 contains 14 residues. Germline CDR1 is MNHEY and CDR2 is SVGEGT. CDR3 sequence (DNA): TGTGCCAGCAGTTATGGGGGGGGTTACAATGAGCAGTTCTTC. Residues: CASSYGGGYNEQFF.

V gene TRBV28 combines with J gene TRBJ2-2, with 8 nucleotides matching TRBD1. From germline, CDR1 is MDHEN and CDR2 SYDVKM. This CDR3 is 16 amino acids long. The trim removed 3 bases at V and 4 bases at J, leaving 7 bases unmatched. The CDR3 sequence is CASSLYGTGITGELFF. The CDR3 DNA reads TGTGCCAGCAGTTTGTATGGGACAGGAATCACCGGGGAGCTGTTTTTT.

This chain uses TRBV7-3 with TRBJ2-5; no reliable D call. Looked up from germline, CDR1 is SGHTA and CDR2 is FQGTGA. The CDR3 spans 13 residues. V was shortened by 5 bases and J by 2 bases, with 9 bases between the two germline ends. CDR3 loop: CASSPRPQETQYF. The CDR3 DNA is TGTGCCAGCAGCCCCAGGCCTCAAGAGACCCAGTACTTC.

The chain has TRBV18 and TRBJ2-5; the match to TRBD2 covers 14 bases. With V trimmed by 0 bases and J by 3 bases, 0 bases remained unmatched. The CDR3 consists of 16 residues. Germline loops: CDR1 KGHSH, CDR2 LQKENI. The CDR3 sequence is CASSPPGLAGEETQYF. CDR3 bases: TGTGCCAGCTCACCACCGGGACTAGCGGGGGAAGAGACCCAGTACTTC.

This chain's CDR3 is CASSGRLAGGINEQFF. CDR3 nucleotide sequence: TGTGCCAGCAGCGGGAGACTAGCGGGGGGAATCAATGAGCAGTTCTTC. J is TRBJ2-1 and V is TRBV6-2 or TRBV6-3, with TRBD2 identical over 13 bases. Germline V lookup: CDR1 MNHEY, CDR2 SVGEGT. The J segment lost 6 bases and the V segment lost 6 bases, leaving 8 bases of the junction unmatched. This CDR3 contains 16 residues.

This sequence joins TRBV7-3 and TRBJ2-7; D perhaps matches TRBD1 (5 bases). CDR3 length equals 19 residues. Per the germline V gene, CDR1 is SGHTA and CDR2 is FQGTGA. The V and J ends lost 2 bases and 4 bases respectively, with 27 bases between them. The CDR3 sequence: CASSLSLRRADTGAYEQYF. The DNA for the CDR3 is TGTGCCAGCAGCTTATCGCTTCGTCGTGCTGACACTGGGGCTTACGAGCAGTACTTC.

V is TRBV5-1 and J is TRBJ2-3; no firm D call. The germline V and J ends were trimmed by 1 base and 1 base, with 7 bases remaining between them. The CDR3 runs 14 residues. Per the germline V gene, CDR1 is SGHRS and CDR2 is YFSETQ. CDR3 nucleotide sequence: TGCGCCAGCAGCTTGACACCACGCACAGATACGCAGTATTTT. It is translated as CASSLTPRTDTQYF.

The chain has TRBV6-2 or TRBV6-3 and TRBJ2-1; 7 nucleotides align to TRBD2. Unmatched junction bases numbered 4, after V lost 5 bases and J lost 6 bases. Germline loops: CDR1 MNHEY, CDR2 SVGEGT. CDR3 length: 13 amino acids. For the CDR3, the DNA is TGTGCCAGCAGTACCGGGACTATCAATGAGCAGTTCTTC. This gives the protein CASSTGTINEQFF.

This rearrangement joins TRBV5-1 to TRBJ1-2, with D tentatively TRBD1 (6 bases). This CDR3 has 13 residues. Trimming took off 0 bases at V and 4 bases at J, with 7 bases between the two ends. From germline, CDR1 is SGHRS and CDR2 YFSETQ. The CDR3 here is CASSLEDSYGYTF. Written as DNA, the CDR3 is TGCGCCAGCAGCTTGGAGGACAGCTATGGCTACACCTTC.

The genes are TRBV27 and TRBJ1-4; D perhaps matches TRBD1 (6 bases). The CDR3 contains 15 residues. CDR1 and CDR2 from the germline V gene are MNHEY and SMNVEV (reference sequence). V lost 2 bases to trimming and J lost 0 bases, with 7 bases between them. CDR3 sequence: CASSLGTTTNEKLFF. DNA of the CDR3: TGTGCCAGCAGTTTAGGGACAACAACTAATGAAAAACTGTTTTTT.

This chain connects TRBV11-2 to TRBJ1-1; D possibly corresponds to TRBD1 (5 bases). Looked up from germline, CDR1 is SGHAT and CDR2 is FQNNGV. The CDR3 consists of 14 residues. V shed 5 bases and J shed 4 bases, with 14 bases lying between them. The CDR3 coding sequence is TGTGCCAGCAGCCCGGGGGGGGTGCGCACTGAAGCTTTCTTT. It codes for CASSPGGVRTEAFF.

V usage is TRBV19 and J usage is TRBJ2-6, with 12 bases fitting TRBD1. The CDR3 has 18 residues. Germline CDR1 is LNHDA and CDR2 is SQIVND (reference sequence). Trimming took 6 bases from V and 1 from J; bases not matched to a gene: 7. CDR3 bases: TGTGCCAGTAGCTCCCCGGGACAGGGGGCATCTGGGGCCAACGTCCTGACTTTC. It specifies CASSSPGQGASGANVLTF.

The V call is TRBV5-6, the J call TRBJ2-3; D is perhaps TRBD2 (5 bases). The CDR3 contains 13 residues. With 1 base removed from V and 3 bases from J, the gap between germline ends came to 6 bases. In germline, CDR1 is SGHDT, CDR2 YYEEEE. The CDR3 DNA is TGTGCCAGCAGCTTGAGAGGGACAGATACGCAGTATTTT. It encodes CASSLRGTDTQYF. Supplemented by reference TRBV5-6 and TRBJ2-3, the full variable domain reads DAGVTQSPTHLIKTRGQQVTLRCSPKSGHDTVSWYQQALGQGPQFIFQYYEEEERQRGNFPDRFSGHQFPNYSSELNVNALLLGDSALYLCASSLRGTDTQYFGPGTRLTVL.

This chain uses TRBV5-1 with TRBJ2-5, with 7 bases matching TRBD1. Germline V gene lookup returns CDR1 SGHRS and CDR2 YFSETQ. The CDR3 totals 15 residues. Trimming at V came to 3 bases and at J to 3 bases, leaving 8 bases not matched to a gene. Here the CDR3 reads CASSWGDRAEETQYF. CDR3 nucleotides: TGCGCCAGCAGCTGGGGCGACAGGGCGGAAGAGACCCAGTACTTC. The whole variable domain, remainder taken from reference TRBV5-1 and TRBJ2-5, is KAGVTQTPRYLIKTRGQQVTLSCSPISGHRSVSWYQQTPGQGLQFLFEYFSETQRNKGNFPGRFSGRQFSNSRSEMNVSTLELGDSALYLCASSWGDRAEETQYFGPGTRLLVL.

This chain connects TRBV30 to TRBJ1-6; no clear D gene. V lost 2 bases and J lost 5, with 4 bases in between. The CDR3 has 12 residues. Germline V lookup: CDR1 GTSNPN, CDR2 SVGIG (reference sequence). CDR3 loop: CAWSLNNSPLHF. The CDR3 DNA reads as TGTGCCTGGAGTCTAAATAATTCACCCCTCCACTTT.